This entry lists 16 T cell receptor beta chains sequenced from one sample in a study of T cells in Graves' hyperthyroidism and ophthalmopathy. RNA transcripts were the template for amplifying TCR beta CDR3 regions. Initially, a first-round RT-PCR of the TCR CDR3 employed the HTBI primer set. Each CDR3 protein is one row after TCRdb ran MiXCR on the multiplex PCR reads. The sample shows about half a million distinct CDR3 sequences, about 20% of them seen only once. The sequenced material came from blood. The receptors come from a man aged 35 to 55 with Graves' ophthalmopathy.

This CDR3 is CASSLSEVGELFF. The CDR3 coding sequence is TGTGCCAGCAGTTTATCGGAAGTCGGGGAGCTGTTTTTT. The chain couples TRBV27 to TRBJ2-2; D unresolved. Germline V gives CDR1 MNHEY, CDR2 SMNVEV (reference sequence). The V end lost 0 bases, the J end lost 7 bases, and 6 bases lay between the germline ends. This CDR3 spans 13 amino acids.

This clonotype was observed at least ten times. CDR3 sequence: CAWSFDASFSYEQYF. In nucleotides, the CDR3 is TGTGCCTGGAGCTTTGACGCTAGTTTCTCCTACGAGCAGTACTTC. This rearrangement joins TRBV30 to TRBJ2-7; D uncertain. V was clipped by 3 bases and J by 0 bases, with 15 bases between them. CDR3 length: 15 residues. The germline gives CDR1 GTSNPN, CDR2 SVGIG (reference sequence).

This clonotype was found many times. As DNA, the CDR3 is TGTGCCAGCAGCACCGGGTCCTACGAGCAGTACTTC. This sequence encodes CASSTGSYEQYF. This chain connects TRBV7-9 to TRBJ2-7; D ambiguous. Germline values: CDR1 SEHNR, CDR2 FQNEAQ (reference sequence). The V gene lost 5 bases and the J gene lost 1 base, with 6 bases spanning the gap. This CDR3 comprises 12 residues.

The chain joins TRBV30 to TRBJ1-2; perhaps TRBD1 as D (5 bases). The CDR3 contains 11 residues. Trimming removed 4 bases from V and 6 bases from J, with 9 bases in between. The germline V gene has CDR1 GTSNPN and CDR2 SVGIG (reference sequence). The CDR3 sequence: CAWMGVHGYTF. The DNA for the CDR3 is TGTGCCTGGATGGGGGTTCATGGCTACACCTTC.

The table lists this clonotype with a few counts. The chain links TRBV12-3 or TRBV12-4 to TRBJ1-5; possibly TRBD1 for D (5 bases). The CDR3 spans 14 residues. Trimming took off 7 bases at V and 4 bases at J, with 14 bases between the two ends. DNA of the CDR3: TGTGCCAGCACTCCCGCGGGGGGGAATCAGCCCCAGCATTTT. Translating it yields CASTPAGGNQPQHF.

This clonotype occurred a few times. CDR3 nucleotides: TGTGCCAGCAGCTTAGCCGGTGATCGGACCCAGTACTTC. Protein product: CASSLAGDRTQYF. The V gene is TRBV7-9, the J gene TRBJ2-5; no clear D. The germline gives CDR1 SEHNR, CDR2 FQNEAQ (reference sequence). V lost 0 bases to trimming and J lost 7 bases, with 9 bases between them. The CDR3 is 13 residues long.

V is TRBV4-3 and J is TRBJ1-1; D is undetermined. CDR3 length: 15 amino acids. Germline CDR1 reads LGHNA; CDR2 reads YSLEER. V dropped 4 bases and J dropped 4 bases, with 16 bases sitting between them. The CDR3 reads CASSLPRQPRTEAFF. DNA for the CDR3: TGCGCCAGCAGCCTCCCCAGGCAGCCTCGCACTGAAGCTTTCTTT.

This clonotype was detected a few times. The chain is built from TRBV6-1 and TRBJ1-2; TRBD1 is a possible D gene (5 bases). The CDR3 is made up of 16 amino acids. V was pared by 5 bases and J by 3 bases, with 19 bases between. CDR1 and CDR2 (germline): MNHNS, SASEGT. The CDR3 coding sequence is TGTGCCAGCAGTATGGGAGAGGGACGGACTTACTATGGCTACACCTTC. It translates to CASSMGEGRTYYGYTF.

Ten or more counts support this clonotype. The chain has TRBV11-3 and TRBJ2-3, with 13 nucleotides matching TRBD2. Trimming took 5 bases from V and 0 from J; bases not matched to a gene: 5. The CDR3 extends over 17 amino acids. The V gene's germline CDR1 is SGHNT and CDR2 YENEEA. CDR3 amino acids: CASSLGTSGTSTDTQYF. As DNA, the CDR3 is TGTGCCAGCAGCCTTGGGACTAGCGGGACGAGCACAGATACGCAGTATTTT.

The sample holds one count of this clonotype. V gene TRBV9 combines with J gene TRBJ1-4, with a tentative D call TRBD1 (5 bases). The germline gives CDR1 SGDLS, CDR2 YYNGEE. V shed 4 bases and J shed 8 bases, with 18 bases lying between them. The length of the CDR3 is 15 residues. The CDR3 protein is CASSPGHSRQEKLFF. The CDR3 nucleotides read TGTGCCAGCAGCCCTGGACATTCTCGCCAGGAAAAACTGTTTTTT.

This clonotype came up many times. The chain couples TRBV7-2 to TRBJ2-3; D remains ambiguous. V lost 10 bases and J lost 4, with 9 bases in between. The CDR3 has 11 amino acids. Germline-derived CDR1 and CDR2 are SGHTA and FQGNSA. CDR3 region: CAIQIADTQYF. CDR3 nucleotides: TGTGCCATCCAGATCGCAGATACGCAGTATTTT.

This clonotype was seen ten or more times. V is TRBV2 and J is TRBJ1-1; weak D call: TRBD1 (5 bases). CDR3 size: 14 residues. V shed 4 bases and J shed 2 bases, with 11 bases lying between them. CDR1 is SNHLY and CDR2 is FYNNEI in the germline V gene. CDR3 nucleotide sequence: TGTGCCAGCAGTGTCCGGGGCGCAAACACTGAAGCTTTCTTT. Its translation is CASSVRGANTEAFF. The full variable domain, with the rest looked up from reference TRBV2 and TRBJ1-1, is EPEVTQTPSHQVTQMGQEVILRCVPISNHLYFYWYRQILGQKVEFLVSFYNNEISEKSEIFDDQFSVERPDGSNFTLKIRSTKLEDSAMYFCASSVRGANTEAFFGQGTRLTVV.

The chain joins TRBV20-1 to TRBJ2-5, with 8 bases lining up with TRBD2. The germline V gene has CDR1 DFQATT and CDR2 SNEGSKA (reference sequence). This CDR3 is built from 15 residues. V lost 4 bases to trimming and J lost 0 bases; unmatched junction nucleotides: 7. CDR3 DNA sequence: TGCAGTGCTATCGGGGGGGCCTGGTACCAAGAGACCCAGTACTTC. Translating gives CSAIGGAWYQETQYF.

This clonotype has ten or more counts. The V and J genes are TRBV11-2 and TRBJ2-3, with 9 bases aligning to TRBD2. Trimming removed 3 bases from V and 9 bases from J; junction bases left unmatched: 7. Per germline, CDR1 SGHAT and CDR2 FQNNGV. CDR3 length: 14 residues. The CDR3 region is CASSLGLAGLTQYF. CDR3 nucleotide sequence: TGTGCCAGCAGCTTGGGCCTAGCGGGGCTCACGCAGTATTTT.

This clonotype was observed a few times. The chain couples TRBV5-1 to TRBJ1-3, with no clear D. Germline CDR1 is SGHRS and CDR2 is YFSETQ. The germline V and J ends were trimmed by 2 bases and 4 bases, with 10 bases remaining between them. CDR3 length equals 14 residues. CDR3 sequence: CASSLRNPGNTIYF. For the CDR3, the DNA is TGCGCCAGCAGCTTACGAAACCCGGGAAACACCATATATTTT.

The sample holds a few counts of this clonotype. The rearrangement links TRBV6-2 or TRBV6-3 to TRBJ1-5; no reliable D call. Germline values: CDR1 MNHEY, CDR2 SVGEGT. The CDR3 extends over 12 amino acids. Trimming removed 5 bases from V and 7 bases from J, with 9 bases in between. CDR3 coding DNA: TGTGCCAGCAGTCCGAAGAGGCAGCCCCAGCATTTT. Translation gives CASSPKRQPQHF.